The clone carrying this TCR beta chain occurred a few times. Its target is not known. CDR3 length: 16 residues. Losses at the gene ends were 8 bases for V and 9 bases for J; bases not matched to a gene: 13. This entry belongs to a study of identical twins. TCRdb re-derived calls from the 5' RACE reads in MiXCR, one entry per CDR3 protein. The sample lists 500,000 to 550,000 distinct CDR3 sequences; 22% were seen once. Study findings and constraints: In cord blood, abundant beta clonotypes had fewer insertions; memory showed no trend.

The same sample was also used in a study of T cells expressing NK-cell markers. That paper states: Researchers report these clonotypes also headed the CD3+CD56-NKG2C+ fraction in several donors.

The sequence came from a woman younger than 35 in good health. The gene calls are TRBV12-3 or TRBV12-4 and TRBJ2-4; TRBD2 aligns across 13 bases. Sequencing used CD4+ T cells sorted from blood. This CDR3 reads CASSGLAGVWGGIQYF. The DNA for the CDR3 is TGTGCCAGCTCCGGACTAGCGGGAGTATGGGGGGGCATTCAGTACTTC.